These 32 T cell receptor beta chains originate from one sample sequenced in a study of blood T cell repertoires in COVID-19. Measured with immunoSEQ multiplex PCR; TCRdb has only the in-frame clones, and not every one. The sample has approximately 250,000 clones, 86% seen once; the top ten hold about 5.4%. Source material: peripheral blood. The receptors shown here come from a woman of 80 years or more with COVID-19, enrolled during active disease.

Note on this clone: In the same sample, other DNA sequences code for this CDR3. The chain couples TRBV10-3 to TRBJ2-2, with D tentatively TRBD2 (5 bases). The ends were cut back, 8 bases at V and 2 bases at J, with 6 bases in the middle. The CDR3 has 12 amino acids. CDR1 and CDR2 from the germline V gene are ENHRY and SYGVKD. The CDR3 DNA reads as TGTGCCATCTCGGGAAACACCGGGGAGCTGTTTTTT. The encoded protein is CAISGNTGELFF.

The chain recombines TRBV7-9 with TRBJ1-5; TRBD1 matches at 7 bases. With V trimmed by 2 bases and J by 2 bases, 3 bases remained unmatched. There are 15 residues in the CDR3. Germline V lookup: CDR1 SEHNR, CDR2 FQNEAQ (reference sequence). The CDR3 DNA follows: TGTGCCAGCAGCTTAAACGGACAGGGCAATCAGCCCCAGCATTTT. This encodes CASSLNGQGNQPQHF.

The V call is TRBV3-1 (or the pseudogene TRBV3-2), the J call TRBJ2-7; TRBD1 agrees at 11 bases. CDR1 is LGHDT and CDR2 is YNNKEL in the germline V gene (reference sequence). Trimming took 6 bases from V and 7 from J; bases not matched to a gene: 8. CDR3 length: 14 residues. CDR3 in DNA: TGTGCCAGCAGGCGAGGACAGGGGGCAGGGGAGCAGTACTTC. Its translation is CASRRGQGAGEQYF.

The chain carries TRBV7-2 and TRBJ1-2; possible D gene TRBD1, 5 bases. With 4 bases removed from V and 7 bases from J, the gap between germline ends came to 13 bases. Germline assignment: CDR1 SGHTA and CDR2 FQGNSA. The CDR3 contains 13 residues. CDR3 residues: CASSYGGFGGYTF. The CDR3 DNA sequence: TGTGCCAGCAGCTACGGGGGTTTCGGTGGCTACACCTTC.

The rearrangement links TRBV30 to TRBJ1-2, with D maybe TRBD1 (5 bases). Germline V CDR1 and CDR2: GTSNPN, SVGIG (reference sequence). V lost 4 bases and J lost 10, with 16 bases in between. The CDR3 runs to 12 residues. The DNA of the CDR3 is TGTGCCTGGAAGGAGGGGAGGGCCCCCTACACCTTC. It yields the protein CAWKEGRAPYTF.

The gene calls are TRBV24-1 and TRBJ2-7; D gene uncertain. The V end lost 3 bases, the J end lost 4 bases, and 9 bases lay between the germline ends. CDR3 length: 13 amino acids. Germline-derived CDR1 and CDR2 are KGHDR and SFDVKD. In nucleotides, the CDR3 is TGTGCCACCAGTGATGACGACTTGTACGAGCAGTACTTC. Translated: CATSDDDLYEQYF.

The J gene is TRBJ1-2, the V gene TRBV7-2, with D unclear. Trimming took off 1 base at V and 3 bases at J, with 9 bases between the two ends. Germline CDR1 reads SGHTA; CDR2 reads FQGNSA. The CDR3 length is 14 residues. The CDR3 bases are TGTGCCAGCAGCTTAGGCGGGAGCTACTATGGCTACACCTTC. As protein: CASSLGGSYYGYTF.

The chain employs TRBV20-1 and TRBJ2-1, with D possibly being TRBD1 (5 bases). The CDR3 covers 14 residues. The V end was cut by 3 bases, the J end by 3 bases, with 12 bases between. Germline lookup yields CDR1 DFQATT and CDR2 SNEGSKA (reference sequence). The CDR3 is CSASRNQGYNEQFF. CDR3 coding DNA: TGCAGTGCTAGTCGTAATCAGGGCTACAATGAGCAGTTCTTC.

The V gene is TRBV14, the J gene TRBJ1-2, with D uncertain. V lost 1 base to trimming and J lost 8 bases, with 11 bases between them. The CDR3 spans 13 residues. Germline values: CDR1 SGHDN, CDR2 FVKESK. CDR3 bases: TGTGCCAGCAGCCAAGGGATCGGGAACGGCTACACCTTC. This sequence encodes CASSQGIGNGYTF.

The J gene is TRBJ1-2, the V gene TRBV28, with D uncertain. The V gene's germline CDR1 is MDHEN and CDR2 SYDVKM. V gave up 3 bases and J gave up 4 bases, with 18 bases separating them. The CDR3 has 16 residues. The CDR3: CASSLPDFGTLYGYTF. As DNA, the CDR3 is TGTGCCAGCAGTTTGCCGGACTTCGGCACACTCTATGGCTACACCTTC.

The chain is built from TRBV3-1 (or the pseudogene TRBV3-2) and TRBJ2-7; 8 nucleotides match TRBD1. Germline loops: CDR1 LGHDT, CDR2 YNNKEL (reference sequence). The CDR3 covers 18 residues. Unmatched junction bases numbered 16, after V lost 4 bases and J lost 2 bases. DNA for the CDR3: TGTGCCAGCAGCCGGATACCGGGACAGGCTGCCAATACCTACGAGCAGTACTTC. It specifies CASSRIPGQAANTYEQYF.

The chain uses TRBV28 and TRBJ1-2, with TRBD1 identical over 7 bases. V lost 6 bases and J lost 4; bases outside the gene matches: 5. The CDR3 consists of 13 residues. Germline CDR1 and CDR2: MDHEN and SYDVKM. The CDR3 loop reads CASRPGGGYGYTF. CDR3 DNA: TGTGCCAGCAGGCCAGGGGGAGGCTATGGCTACACCTTC.

The V call is TRBV28, the J call TRBJ2-5; D might be TRBD2 (7 bases). The CDR3 runs to 11 residues. Germline CDR1 reads MDHEN; CDR2 reads SYDVKM. V was pared by 11 bases and J by 4 bases, with 11 bases between. As DNA, the CDR3 is TGTGCCGGGGGGGCGGGAGAGACCCAGTACTTC. Amino acids: CAGGAGETQYF.

To note about this clone: Other DNA variants within this sample encode the same CDR3. V is TRBV28 and J is TRBJ1-2; possible D gene TRBD1, 5 bases. The CDR3 spans 12 residues. Trimming stripped 3 bases from V and 8 bases from J, with 10 bases between. Germline CDR1 is MDHEN and CDR2 is SYDVKM. The CDR3 loop is CASSFQGVGYTF. The CDR3 region has the DNA TGTGCCAGCAGTTTCCAGGGCGTGGGCTACACCTTC.

The chain combines TRBV19 with TRBJ1-5, with D hard to call. The CDR3 covers 13 residues. In germline, CDR1 is LNHDA, CDR2 SQIVND (reference sequence). V lost 5 bases, J lost 3 bases, and 8 bases lay in between. DNA of the CDR3: TGTGCCAGTAGTTACACCTTCAATCAGCCCCAGCATTTT. It specifies CASSYTFNQPQHF.

The V gene is TRBV5-4, the J gene TRBJ1-6, with 10 bases identical to TRBD1. V shed 3 bases and J 17 bases; nucleotides not matched to a gene: 5. There are 12 residues in the CDR3. In germline, CDR1 is SGHNT, CDR2 YYREEE (reference sequence). In nucleotides, the CDR3 is TGTGCCAGCAGCTCTAGTGGGACAGGGGTCCACTTT. Translating it yields CASSSSGTGVHF.

The chain employs TRBV27 and TRBJ1-5; D is undetermined. The V gene's germline CDR1 is MNHEY and CDR2 SMNVEV (reference sequence). The CDR3 sequence is 14 residues long. V was pared by 6 bases and J by 2 bases, with 11 bases between. CDR3 DNA sequence: TGTGCCAGCAGCCTACCGGGTGGCAATCAGCCCCAGCATTTT. This sequence encodes CASSLPGGNQPQHF.

The chain uses TRBV3-1 (or the pseudogene TRBV3-2) and TRBJ2-3; 11 positions agree with TRBD2. Germline lookup yields CDR1 LGHDT and CDR2 YNNKEL (reference sequence). Unmatched junction bases numbered 14, after V lost 5 bases and J lost 1 base. The CDR3 runs 19 residues. The CDR3 sequence: CASSSRGVAGGPGTDTQYF. In DNA form, the CDR3 reads TGTGCCAGCAGCTCCCGCGGGGTAGCGGGGGGGCCGGGCACAGATACGCAGTATTTT.

The chain uses TRBV5-1 and TRBJ1-6; D is possibly TRBD1 (6 bases). Germline V CDR1 and CDR2: SGHRS, YFSETQ. The CDR3 extends over 15 amino acids. The V end lost 2 bases, the J end lost 6 bases, and 12 bases lay between the germline ends. CDR3 protein: CASSLGQSTNSPLHF. As DNA, the CDR3 is TGCGCCAGCAGCTTAGGACAGTCTACTAATTCACCCCTCCACTTT.

The chain uses TRBV7-3 and TRBJ1-4; 7 bases line up with TRBD1. The J segment lost 5 bases and the V segment lost 3 bases, leaving 6 bases of the junction unmatched. This CDR3 comprises 15 residues. From germline, CDR1 is SGHTA and CDR2 FQGTGA. CDR3 DNA: TGTGCCAGCAGCTTTTCAGGGGGTCCCAATGAAAAACTGTTTTTT. Its protein is CASSFSGGPNEKLFF.

The chain carries TRBV24-1 and TRBJ2-3; 10 bases align to TRBD2. J gave up 2 bases and V 6 bases, and 4 bases lay outside the gene matches. Germline values: CDR1 KGHDR, CDR2 SFDVKD. This CDR3 has 15 amino acids. The CDR3 nucleotides are TGTGCCACCAGTCAGCGGGGGGGAAACACAGATACGCAGTATTTT. It specifies CATSQRGGNTDTQYF.

The rearrangement joins TRBV7-3 to TRBJ1-2, with TRBD1 identical over 7 bases. The CDR3 is 13 amino acids. CDR1 and CDR2 (germline): SGHTA, FQGTGA. The trim removed 5 bases at V and 4 bases at J, leaving 4 bases unmatched. CDR3 DNA: TGTGCCAGCAGCCCGGGGACAGCCTATGGCTACACCTTC. This translates into CASSPGTAYGYTF.

This clone was detected once. The chain carries TRBV9 and TRBJ2-1; the D is unclear. Germline CDR1 and CDR2: SGDLS and YYNGEE. The CDR3 has 12 amino acids. Trimming cost V 2 bases and J 6 bases, with 6 bases left between them. The CDR3 spells CASSVYGNEQFF. In DNA form, the CDR3 reads TGTGCCAGCAGCGTGTACGGCAATGAGCAGTTCTTC.

V and J are TRBV2 and TRBJ2-3; 13 nucleotides align to TRBD2. The CDR3 covers 18 residues. The V gene end was trimmed by 6 bases and the J gene end by 2 bases; junction bases not matched to a gene: 11. CDR1 is SNHLY and CDR2 is FYNNEI in the germline V gene. The CDR3 region is CASSRTSGGPGSTDTQYF. CDR3 nucleotide sequence: TGTGCCAGCAGCCGGACTAGCGGGGGCCCGGGTTCCACAGATACGCAGTATTTT.

V usage is TRBV6-6 and J usage is TRBJ2-1, with 12 bases matching TRBD1. The CDR3 is 16 residues long. V lost 5 bases and J lost 6; bases outside the gene matches: 8. In germline, CDR1 is MNHNY, CDR2 SVGAGI (reference sequence). CDR3: CASSTPWDRGLNEQFF. CDR3 nucleotide sequence: TGTGCCAGCAGTACTCCGTGGGACAGGGGGCTCAATGAGCAGTTCTTC.

The chain employs TRBV28 and TRBJ2-2; D not certain. Trimming pared 6 bases from V and 7 bases from J, leaving 12 bases between. CDR3 length equals 13 residues. CDR1 is MDHEN and CDR2 is SYDVKM in the germline V gene. The CDR3 DNA is TGTGCCAGCAGCCGACAACGTGTCGGGGAGCTGTTTTTT. Its protein is CASSRQRVGELFF.

The gene calls are TRBV28 and TRBJ2-7, with a possible D match to TRBD2 (7 bases). Trimming removed 1 base at V and 4 bases at J, with 11 bases between. The CDR3 sequence is 14 residues long. In germline, CDR1 is MDHEN, CDR2 SYDVKM. CDR3: CASSLYGGPYEQYF. Written as DNA, the CDR3 is TGTGCCAGCAGTTTATACGGGGGGCCTTACGAGCAGTACTTC.

The V call is TRBV28, the J call TRBJ2-7; 7 bases map to TRBD2. V gave up 6 bases and J gave up 2 bases; unmatched junction bases: 7. The CDR3 is 14 residues long. Germline V gene sequence: CDR1 MDHEN, CDR2 SYDVKM. CDR3 DNA: TGTGCCAGCAGGATGGGGGGGGTTCCCTACGAGCAGTACGTC. Its translation is CASRMGGVPYEQYV.

This chain connects TRBV7-9 to TRBJ1-4; TRBD1 agrees at 8 bases. CDR1 is SEHNR, CDR2 FQNEAQ, per germline (reference sequence). V shed 5 bases, J shed 3 bases, and the junction held 5 bases outside the gene matches. The CDR3 spans 15 residues. CDR3 region: CASSAQGVSNEKLFF. CDR3 DNA: TGTGCCAGCAGCGCACAGGGGGTCTCTAATGAAAAACTGTTTTTT.

V and J are TRBV6-6 and TRBJ1-6; weak D call: TRBD1 (5 bases). The germline V gene encodes CDR1 MNHNY and CDR2 SVGAGI (reference sequence). V gave up 6 bases and J gave up 1 base, with 10 bases separating them. The CDR3 has 15 residues. The CDR3 spells CASRTGGSYNSPLHF. CDR3 nucleotides: TGTGCCAGCAGGACGGGGGGGTCCTATAATTCACCCCTCCACTTT.

The V gene is TRBV7-2, the J gene TRBJ1-3; tentatively, D is TRBD1 (5 bases). V was pared by 5 bases and J by 7 bases, with 9 bases between. CDR1 and CDR2 from the germline V gene are SGHTA and FQGNSA. The CDR3 has 12 amino acids. In nucleotides, the CDR3 is TGTGCCAGCAGCCGCGACAGTAACACCATATATTTT. It translates to CASSRDSNTIYF.

CDR3 in DNA: TGTGCCAGCAAAAACGGGGGGGCGGAGACCCAGTACTTC. Translated: CASKNGGAETQYF. The V and J genes are TRBV6-6 and TRBJ2-5; 8 bases match TRBD2. Germline V gene data show CDR1 as MNHNY and CDR2 as SVGAGI (reference sequence). This CDR3 is built from 13 residues. With V trimmed by 7 bases and J by 5 bases, 6 bases remained unmatched.